This T cell receptor (beta chain) is from a study of OX40 agonist ivuxolimab in advanced cancers. Study-wide context: Ivuxolimab is a fully human IgG2 antibody that activates OX40 (CD134). Patients in dose escalation had liver, melanoma, kidney or head and neck cancers. Study-level points and caveats: At 0.1 to 3.0 mg/kg, CD4+ and CD8+ blood T cells expanded clonally by week 6.

J lost 3 bases, V lost 1 base, and 6 bases had no gene match. Germline V gene lookup returns CDR1 SGHAT and CDR2 FQNNGV. The length of the CDR3 is 15 residues. With regard to this clone: Its antigen is unknown.

A history of autoimmune disease or systemic immunosuppression excluded patients. The method was immunoSEQ multiplex PCR; TCRdb's version includes in-frame clones alone and lacks a portion of them. The sample carries just over 40,000 clones, approximately 89% recorded once. The sample in question was CD4+ or CD8+ T cells sorted from blood, obtained in a trial of the OX40 agonist ivuxolimab. The sequence was obtained from an adult with an advanced solid tumor such as melanoma, head and neck, liver or kidney cancer. The V call is TRBV11-2, the J call TRBJ2-7, with 7 nucleotides matching TRBD1. The CDR3 bases are TGTGCCAGCAGCTTAGGACAGGGAGTCTTCTACGAGCAGTACTTC. This encodes CASSLGQGVFYEQYF.